The present entry profiles one T cell receptor beta chain with its context. Its antigen remains unidentified. The read terminates 3 residues ahead of where the CDR3 ends, so the germline J gene completes it. This CDR3 has 15 amino acids. CDR1 is SEHNR, CDR2 FQNEAQ, per germline (reference sequence). This sample was included in a study of T cell clonality in common variable immunodeficiency. Study-wide findings and caveats: Fewer deletions and N-nucleotide insertions were reportedly seen in common variable immunodeficiency TCR beta sequences.

Caucasian heritage predominated among both patients and controls. Replacement immunoglobulin had been given to every CVID subject for at least one year. Blood came from CVID subjects not ill and not taking immunomodulatory or immunosuppressive medication. Only in-frame clones appear in the TCRdb table, and some are missing; sequencing was by immunoSEQ multiplex PCR. The sample contains about 25,000 clones, none of them singletons. The chain employs TRBV7-9 and TRBJ1-2; maybe TRBD1 (5 bases). The source is a human donor with common variable immunodeficiency. Material for sequencing was peripheral blood mononuclear cells. The DNA read from the CDR3 is TGTGCCAGCAGCTCCGCCGACAGAGAAAGGCGAGGC. The encoded protein is CASSSADRERRG. The entire CDR3 sequence reads CASSSADRERRGYTF.